Below, one T cell receptor beta chain is given with its context. The table came from immunoSEQ multiplex PCR; TCRdb's copy has only in-frame clones and leaves some out. Of approximately 320,000 clones listed, around 92% are singletons. The CDR3 sequence is 15 residues long. V shed 0 bases, J shed 7 bases, and the junction held 5 bases outside the gene matches. Germline assignment: CDR1 MNHNS and CDR2 SASEGT. The source of the sample is a study of blood T cell repertoires in COVID-19. The sample was peripheral blood. This receptor was identified in a woman between 25 and 40 years old with COVID-19, enrolled during active disease. The chain couples TRBV6-1 to TRBJ2-7; 11 positions match TRBD1. The CDR3 sequence: CASSEARTGGQEQYF. For the CDR3, the DNA is TGTGCCAGCAGTGAAGCGCGGACAGGGGGCCAGGAGCAGTACTTC.